These T cell receptor beta chains were read from a single sample in a study of T cell changes during pregnancy in multiple sclerosis. The method was immunoSEQ multiplex PCR; TCRdb's version includes in-frame clones alone and lacks a portion of them. The sample shows 18,000 or so clones, 88% of them seen only once. Sequenced material: CD4+ T cells from peripheral blood mononuclear cells, taken in the first trimester of pregnancy. These receptors originate from a female donor in good health, enrolled as a control in a pregnancy study. Each CDR3 is given with its conserved first and last residue. A D gene is named only where the DNA matches it firmly. Some rows mark clone size as missing; the rest say once, few, many or name a class of expanded clone.

size: -; J: TRBJ2-7; V: TRBV10-3; D: -; DNA: TGTGCCATATCGGATGGGGGACTCGGGTACTTC; CDR3: CAISDGGLGYF
size: few; J: TRBJ2-7; V: TRBV5-1; D: -; DNA: TGCGCCAGCACCTCCGAGTGGGCCGGCTCCTACGAGCAGTACTTC; CDR3: CASTSEWAGSYEQYF
size: -; J: TRBJ2-7; V: TRBV30; D: -; DNA: TGTGCCTGGGGAGTATACGAGCAGTACTTC; CDR3: CAWGVYEQYF
size: -; J: TRBJ2-3; V: TRBV5-1; D: -; DNA: TGCGCCAGCAGCCTAAGCACAGATACGCAGTATTTT; CDR3: CASSLSTDTQYF
size: once; J: TRBJ1-2; V: TRBV2; D: -; DNA: TGTGCCAGCAGGGAGGACAGCCGGGTAACGGGCTACACCTTC; CDR3: CASREDSRVTGYTF
size: -; J: TRBJ1-2; V: TRBV30; D: -; DNA: TGTGCCTGGAGGCCGGGACATTCTAACTATGGCTACACCTTC; CDR3: CAWRPGHSNYGYTF
size: -; J: TRBJ1-1; V: TRBV19; D: TRBD1; DNA: TGTGCCAGTAATGTTTGGGACAGGCACACTGAAGCTTTCTTT; CDR3: CASNVWDRHTEAFF
size: few; J: TRBJ1-2; V: TRBV29-1; D: -; DNA: TGCAGCGCCCCCGGGGTTTATGGCTACACCTTC; CDR3: CSAPGVYGYTF
size: -; J: TRBJ1-2; V: TRBV20-1; D: -; DNA: TGCAGTGCTAGGAAACTGGAGGGCTACACCTTC; CDR3: CSARKLEGYTF
size: -; J: TRBJ2-5; V: TRBV19; D: TRBD2; DNA: TGTGCCAGTAGTCCAAGACTAGCGGAACAAGAGACCCAGTACTTC; CDR3: CASSPRLAEQETQYF
size: -; J: TRBJ2-5; V: TRBV2; D: -; DNA: TGTGCCAGCAGTGAAGGGACAGCTCCAGAGACCCAGTACTTC; CDR3: CASSEGTAPETQYF
size: -; J: TRBJ1-1; V: TRBV10-3; D: -; DNA: TGTGCCATCCGGGGAACGAACACTGAAGCTTTCTTT; CDR3: CAIRGTNTEAFF
size: -; J: TRBJ1-5; V: TRBV7-9; D: -; DNA: TGTGCCAGCAGCCCCCCGGGGGGCGAGGATCAGCCCCAGCATTTT; CDR3: CASSPPGGEDQPQHF
size: -; J: TRBJ2-3; V: TRBV30; D: TRBD2; DNA: TGTGCCTGGAGTGTGACCGGGGGGACAGATACGCAGTATTTT; CDR3: CAWSVTGGTDTQYF
size: -; J: TRBJ2-5; V: TRBV27; D: TRBD2; DNA: TGTGCCAGCAGCTTAGCGGGGGGTGGGGAGACCCAGTACTTC; CDR3: CASSLAGGGETQYF
size: -; J: TRBJ1-3; V: TRBV7-9; D: -; DNA: TGTGCCAGCAGCTCGTCCCCTGGAAACACCATATATTTT; CDR3: CASSSSPGNTIYF
size: few; J: TRBJ2-7; V: TRBV4-3; D: -; DNA: TGCGCCAGCAGCCAAGATCGGGTCAGCTCCTACGAGCAGTACTTC; CDR3: CASSQDRVSSYEQYF
size: -; J: TRBJ2-2; V: TRBV18; D: -; DNA: TGTGCCAGCTCACCTACTAGCACCGGGGAGCTGTTTTTT; CDR3: CASSPTSTGELFF
size: -; J: TRBJ1-3; V: TRBV30; D: -; DNA: TGTGCCTGGTACAGGCTTCCTGGAAACACCATATATTTT; CDR3: CAWYRLPGNTIYF
size: -; J: TRBJ1-6; V: TRBV19; D: TRBD1; DNA: TGTGCCAGTAGTATTTGGGACAGGGGGAACTATAATTCACCCCTCCACTTT; CDR3: CASSIWDRGNYNSPLHF
size: -; J: TRBJ1-2; V: TRBV6-1; D: TRBD1; DNA: TGTGCCAGCAGTGAATCCTTCGGACAGGGCTATGGCTACACCTTC; CDR3: CASSESFGQGYGYTF
size: -; J: TRBJ2-5; V: TRBV7-2; D: TRBD1; DNA: TGTGCCAGCAGGCAAACACAGGGGTTGGGGACCCAGTACTTC; CDR3: CASRQTQGLGTQYF
size: -; J: TRBJ2-7; V: TRBV19; D: TRBD2; DNA: TGTGCCAGTAGTCCGAGACCGGGGGGTGGGTCCTACGAGCAGTACTTC; CDR3: CASSPRPGGGSYEQYF
size: -; J: TRBJ2-7; V: TRBV7-2; D: TRBD2; DNA: TGTGCCAGCAGCTTACTCGTGGGGGGGTCCTACGAGCAGTACTTC; CDR3: CASSLLVGGSYEQYF
size: -; J: TRBJ1-2; V: TRBV10-3; D: TRBD1; DNA: TGTGCCATCAGTGAGCCGACGGGACAGGGGATTTACTATGGCTACACCTTC; CDR3: CAISEPTGQGIYYGYTF